Each of the 9 T cell receptor beta chains below was sequenced from the same sample in a study of T cell changes during pregnancy in multiple sclerosis. The method was immunoSEQ multiplex PCR; TCRdb's version includes in-frame clones alone and lacks a portion of them. The sample includes approximately 110,000 clones, roughly 92% of them seen just once. Sequenced here: peripheral blood, sampled in the third trimester of pregnancy. The receptors here all came from a female donor with multiple sclerosis, enrolled in a pregnancy study.

V is TRBV7-2 and J is TRBJ1-6; the D gene is possibly TRBD1 (6 bases). The V gene lost 3 bases and the J gene lost 6 bases, with 12 bases spanning the gap. This CDR3 has 15 amino acids. Germline CDR1 SGHTA, CDR2 FQGNSA. The CDR3 DNA reads TGTGCCAGCAGCTTCCCGGGACACAGTAATTCACCCCTCCACTTT. This translates into CASSFPGHSNSPLHF.

This chain connects TRBV5-1 to TRBJ1-2; D may be TRBD1 (5 bases). This CDR3 has 14 amino acids. Germline V gives CDR1 SGHRS, CDR2 YFSETQ. V dropped 4 bases and J dropped 8 bases, with 18 bases sitting between them. The CDR3 DNA reads as TGCGCCAGCAGCCCGGGCCCGGACAACCTGGGCTACACCTTC. As protein: CASSPGPDNLGYTF.

V gene TRBV9 combines with J gene TRBJ1-4; TRBD1 matches 10 bases. V dropped 4 bases and J dropped 5; count of bases not matched to a gene: 5. The CDR3 is made up of 15 amino acids. From germline, CDR1 is SGDLS and CDR2 YYNGEE. This CDR3 is CASSTTGGENEKLFF. CDR3 nucleotides: TGTGCCAGCAGCACGACAGGGGGCGAGAATGAAAAACTGTTTTTT. The full variable domain, rest sourced from reference TRBV9 and TRBJ1-4, is DSGVTQTPKHLITATGQRVTLRCSPRSGDLSVYWYQQSLDQGLQFLIQYYNGEERAKGNILERFSAQQFPDLHSELNLSSLELGDSALYFCASSTTGGENEKLFFGSGTQLSVL.

V gene TRBV5-4 combines with J gene TRBJ2-7; possible D gene TRBD2, 5 bases. The CDR3 has 12 residues. Trimming left V 2 bases short and J 6 bases short, with 9 bases between. Per the germline V gene, CDR1 is SGHNT and CDR2 is YYREEE (reference sequence). CDR3 residues: CASSFGEGEQYF. Here the CDR3 DNA reads TGTGCCAGCAGCTTCGGGGAAGGCGAGCAGTACTTC.

About this clone itself: Other DNA sequences in the sample encode the same CDR3. This chain uses TRBV5-1 with TRBJ2-2; D is perhaps TRBD1 (6 bases). Per the germline V gene, CDR1 is SGHRS and CDR2 is YFSETQ. The CDR3 length is 15 residues. Trimming took 4 bases from V and 4 from J, leaving 14 bases between them. DNA for the CDR3: TGCGCCAGCAGCCCGGAAGGGGGACGCACCGGGGAGCTGTTTTTT. Its translation is CASSPEGGRTGELFF. Combining the CDR3 with reference TRBV5-1 and TRBJ2-2 gives the whole variable domain KAGVTQTPRYLIKTRGQQVTLSCSPISGHRSVSWYQQTPGQGLQFLFEYFSETQRNKGNFPGRFSGRQFSNSRSEMNVSTLELGDSALYLCASSPEGGRTGELFFGEGSRLTVL.

The CDR3: CATSRQGTGEKLFF. CDR3 sequence (DNA): TGTGCCACCAGCAGACAGGGAACTGGTGAAAAACTGTTTTTT. V gene TRBV15 combines with J gene TRBJ1-4, with a tentative D call TRBD1 (5 bases). The germline V gene has CDR1 LNHNV and CDR2 YYDKDF (reference sequence). V lost 2 bases, J lost 7 bases, and 11 bases lay in between. This CDR3 spans 14 amino acids.

The V and J genes are TRBV6-5 and TRBJ1-5; a possible D gene is TRBD1 (6 bases). The CDR3 is 13 amino acids. V was shortened by 8 bases and J by 4 bases, with 12 bases between the two germline ends. Germline V gene lookup returns CDR1 MNHEY and CDR2 SVGAGI. The CDR3, as DNA: TGTGCCAGCTCCAGGGGCGGAAATCAGCCCCAGCATTTT. Translating it yields CASSRGGNQPQHF.

The genes are TRBV5-1 and TRBJ1-1; D perhaps matches TRBD1 (5 bases). Germline V gives CDR1 SGHRS, CDR2 YFSETQ. V was clipped by 4 bases and J by 3 bases, with 19 bases between them. There are 16 residues in the CDR3. The DNA of the CDR3 is TGCGCCAGCAGCAAAAGGACATCCTCTCGGGACACTGAAGCTTTCTTT. Residues: CASSKRTSSRDTEAFF.

The J gene is TRBJ1-4, the V gene TRBV29-1; D is unresolved. There are 13 residues in the CDR3. V was cut by 5 bases and J by 4 bases, with 11 bases left in between. Germline CDR1 reads SQVTM; CDR2 reads ANQGSEA. The CDR3 nucleotides are TGCAGCGTTTCCGACGGGGTTAATGAAAAACTGTTTTTT. Translation: CSVSDGVNEKLFF.